This T cell receptor (beta chain) was sequenced in a study of beta chain features in type 1 diabetes. Study-wide results and limits: Moderately but significantly shorter TCRB CDR3s were found in Type 1 diabetes patients in all four CD4+ subsets. PCR might pick shorter templates more often, in the same way for patients and controls. Researchers reported that naive, central memory and Treg TCRB repertoires appeared more similar in patients than in healthy donors.

V was pared by 2 bases and J by 5 bases, with 8 bases of the junction left unmatched. The CDR3 contains 15 residues. CDR1 is SGHTA, CDR2 FQGNSA, per germline. Expressed TCRB transcripts were sequenced because the isolated RNA had all been reverse transcribed beforehand. Method: immunoSEQ multiplex PCR; TCRdb's copy keeps in-frame clones and lacks some. The data contain hundreds of thousands of clones, roughly 15% of them singletons. This clone has just a few counts. The antigen is not known. Sequencing was carried out using naive CD4+ T cells from blood. The rearrangement uses TRBV7-2 and TRBJ2-7, with 8 bases identical to TRBD1. This sequence originates from a man in his late teens or twenties in good health. The CDR3 spells CASSLMQGASHEQYF. The CDR3 bases are TGTGCCAGCAGCTTAATGCAGGGGGCTAGCCACGAGCAGTACTTC.